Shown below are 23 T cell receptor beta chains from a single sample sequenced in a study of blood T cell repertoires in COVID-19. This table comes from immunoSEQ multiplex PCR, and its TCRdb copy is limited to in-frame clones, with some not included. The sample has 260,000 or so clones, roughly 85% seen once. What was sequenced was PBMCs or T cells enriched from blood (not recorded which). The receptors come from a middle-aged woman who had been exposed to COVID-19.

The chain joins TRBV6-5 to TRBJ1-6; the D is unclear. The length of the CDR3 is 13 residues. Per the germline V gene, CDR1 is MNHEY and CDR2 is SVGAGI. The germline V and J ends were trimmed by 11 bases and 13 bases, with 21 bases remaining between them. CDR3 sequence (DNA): TGTGCCCGAGAGCGGACGCACTCCGGGCCCCTCCACTTT. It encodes CARERTHSGPLHF.

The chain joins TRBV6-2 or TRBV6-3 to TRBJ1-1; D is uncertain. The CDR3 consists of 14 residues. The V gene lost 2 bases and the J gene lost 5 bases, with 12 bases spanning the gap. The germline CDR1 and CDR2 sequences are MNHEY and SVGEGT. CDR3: CASSYNSAGTEAFF. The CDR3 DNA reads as TGTGCCAGCAGTTACAATTCTGCGGGAACTGAAGCTTTCTTT.

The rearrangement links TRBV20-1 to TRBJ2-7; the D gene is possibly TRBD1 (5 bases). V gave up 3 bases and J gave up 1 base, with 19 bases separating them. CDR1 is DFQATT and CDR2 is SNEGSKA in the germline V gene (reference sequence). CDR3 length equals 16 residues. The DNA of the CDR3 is TGCAGTGCTAGTCCCCGAGCGCAGGGTGGATCCTACGAGCAGTACTTC. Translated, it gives CSASPRAQGGSYEQYF.

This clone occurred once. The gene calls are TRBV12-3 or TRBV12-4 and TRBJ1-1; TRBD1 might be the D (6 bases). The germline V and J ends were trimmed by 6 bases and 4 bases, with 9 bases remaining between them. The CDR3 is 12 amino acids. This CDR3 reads CASRGAGTEAFF. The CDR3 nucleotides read TGTGCCAGCAGGGGGGCGGGCACTGAAGCTTTCTTT.

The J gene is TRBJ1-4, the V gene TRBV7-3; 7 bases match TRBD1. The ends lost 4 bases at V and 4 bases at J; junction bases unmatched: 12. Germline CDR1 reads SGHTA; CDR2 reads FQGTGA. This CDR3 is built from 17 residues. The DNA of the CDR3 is TGTGCCAGCAGCTCGACAGGGTTTCAGTCCGGTAATGAAAAACTGTTTTTT. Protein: CASSSTGFQSGNEKLFF.

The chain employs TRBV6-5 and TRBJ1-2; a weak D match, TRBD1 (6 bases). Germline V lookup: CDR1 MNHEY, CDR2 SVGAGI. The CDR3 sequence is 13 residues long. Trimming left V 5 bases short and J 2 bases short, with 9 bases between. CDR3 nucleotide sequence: TGTGCCAGCAGTCCTCAGGGGAACTATGGCTACACCTTC. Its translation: CASSPQGNYGYTF.

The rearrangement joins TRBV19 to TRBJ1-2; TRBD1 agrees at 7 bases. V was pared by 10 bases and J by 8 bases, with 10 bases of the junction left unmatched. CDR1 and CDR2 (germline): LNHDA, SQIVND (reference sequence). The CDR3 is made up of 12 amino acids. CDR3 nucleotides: TGTGCCACGAAAAGACAGGGTGAGGGCTACACCTTC. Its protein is CATKRQGEGYTF.

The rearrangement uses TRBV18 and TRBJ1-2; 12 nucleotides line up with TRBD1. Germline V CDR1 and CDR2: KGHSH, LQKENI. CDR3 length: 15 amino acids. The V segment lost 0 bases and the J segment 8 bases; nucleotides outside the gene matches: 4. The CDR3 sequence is CASSPPGQGAVGYTF. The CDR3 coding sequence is TGTGCCAGCTCACCACCGGGACAGGGGGCCGTAGGCTACACCTTC.

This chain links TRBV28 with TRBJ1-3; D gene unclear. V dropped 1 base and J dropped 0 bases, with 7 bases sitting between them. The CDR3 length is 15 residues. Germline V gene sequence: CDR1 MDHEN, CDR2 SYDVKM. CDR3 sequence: CASSLLSYSGNTIYF. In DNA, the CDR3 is TGTGCCAGCAGTTTATTGAGTTACTCTGGAAACACCATATATTTT.

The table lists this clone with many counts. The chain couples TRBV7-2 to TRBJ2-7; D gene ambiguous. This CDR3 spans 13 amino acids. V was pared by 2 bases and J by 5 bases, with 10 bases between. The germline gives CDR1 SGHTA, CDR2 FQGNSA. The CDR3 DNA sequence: TGTGCCAGCAGCTTAACCCCGGCGGACGAGCAGTACTTC. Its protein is CASSLTPADEQYF. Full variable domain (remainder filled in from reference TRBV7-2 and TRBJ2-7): GAGVSQSPSNKVTEKGKDVELRCDPISGHTALYWYRQSLGQGLEFLIYFQGNSAPDKSGLPSDRFSAERTGGSVSTLTIQRTQQEDSAVYLCASSLTPADEQYFGPGTRLTVT.

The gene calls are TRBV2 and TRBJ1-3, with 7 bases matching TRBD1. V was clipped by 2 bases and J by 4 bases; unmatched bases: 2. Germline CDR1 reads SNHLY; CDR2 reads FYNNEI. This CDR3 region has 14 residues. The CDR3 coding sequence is TGTGCCAGCAGTGAAACAGGGGAAGGAAACACCATATATTTT. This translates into CASSETGEGNTIYF.

Written as DNA, the CDR3 is TGTGCCACCAGTGCCTCCGGTGAAAAACTGTTTTTT. The encoded protein is CATSASGEKLFF. This chain joins TRBV24-1 and TRBJ1-4; D remains unclear. The CDR3 is made up of 12 amino acids. V was cut by 5 bases and J by 7 bases, with 7 bases left in between. CDR1 is KGHDR and CDR2 is SFDVKD in the germline V gene.

CDR3 loop: CASRTVSTDTQYF. In DNA, the CDR3 is TGTGCCAGTCGGACTGTTAGCACAGATACGCAGTATTTT. The chain recombines TRBV19 with TRBJ2-3; tentatively, D is TRBD2 (5 bases). The CDR3 totals 13 residues. Deletions cut 8 bases from V and 0 bases from J, with 9 bases between. Germline lookup yields CDR1 LNHDA and CDR2 SQIVND (reference sequence).

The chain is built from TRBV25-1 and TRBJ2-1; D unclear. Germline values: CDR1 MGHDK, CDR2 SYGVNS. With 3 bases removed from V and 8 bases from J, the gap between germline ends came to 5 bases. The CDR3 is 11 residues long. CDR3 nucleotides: TGTGCCAGCAGTGACGCGTATGAGCAGTTCTTC. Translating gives CASSDAYEQFF.

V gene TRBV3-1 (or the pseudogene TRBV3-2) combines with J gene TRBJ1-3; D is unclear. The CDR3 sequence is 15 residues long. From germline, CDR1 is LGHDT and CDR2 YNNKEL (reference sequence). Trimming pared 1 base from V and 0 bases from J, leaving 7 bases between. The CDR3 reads CASSQGANSGNTIYF. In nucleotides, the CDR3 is TGTGCCAGCAGCCAAGGAGCCAACTCTGGAAACACCATATATTTT.

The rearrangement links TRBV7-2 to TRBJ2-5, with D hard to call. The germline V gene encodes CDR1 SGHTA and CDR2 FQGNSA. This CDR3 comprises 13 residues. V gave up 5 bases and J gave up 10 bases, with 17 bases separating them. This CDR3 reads CASSPLRSANQYF. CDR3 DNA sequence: TGTGCCAGCAGCCCACTGAGGTCTGCAAACCAGTACTTC.

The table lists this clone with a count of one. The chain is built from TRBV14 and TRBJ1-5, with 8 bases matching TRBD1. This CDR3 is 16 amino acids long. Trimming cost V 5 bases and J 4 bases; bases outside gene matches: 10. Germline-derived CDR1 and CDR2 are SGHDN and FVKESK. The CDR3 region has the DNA TGTGCCAGCAGCGCGGACAGGGTAGCCATTAATCAGCCCCAGCATTTT. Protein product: CASSADRVAINQPQHF. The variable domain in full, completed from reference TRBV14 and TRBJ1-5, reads EAGVTQFPSHSVIEKGQTVTLRCDPISGHDNLYWYRRVMGKEIKFLLHFVKESKQDESGMPNNRFLAERTGGTYSTLKVQPAELEDSGVYFCASSADRVAINQPQHFGDGTRLSIL.

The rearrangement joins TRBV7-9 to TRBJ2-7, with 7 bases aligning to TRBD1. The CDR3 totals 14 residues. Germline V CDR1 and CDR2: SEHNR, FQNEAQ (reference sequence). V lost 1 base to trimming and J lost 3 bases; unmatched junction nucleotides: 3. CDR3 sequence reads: CASSLGQGGYEQYF. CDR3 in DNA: TGTGCCAGCAGCTTAGGACAGGGTGGCTACGAGCAGTACTTC.

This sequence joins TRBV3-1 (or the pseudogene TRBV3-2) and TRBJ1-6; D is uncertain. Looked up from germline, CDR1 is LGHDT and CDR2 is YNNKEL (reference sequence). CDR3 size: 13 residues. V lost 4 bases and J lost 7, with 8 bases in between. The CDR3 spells CASSLAENSPLHF. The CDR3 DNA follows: TGTGCCAGCAGCCTTGCGGAAAATTCACCCCTCCACTTT.

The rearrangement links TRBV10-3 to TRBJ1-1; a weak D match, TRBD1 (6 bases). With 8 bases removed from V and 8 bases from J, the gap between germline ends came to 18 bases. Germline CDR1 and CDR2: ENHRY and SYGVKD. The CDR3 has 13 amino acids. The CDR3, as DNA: TGTGCCATCCAAGCAGGGAGGGGGAGAGAAGCTTTCTTT. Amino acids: CAIQAGRGREAFF.

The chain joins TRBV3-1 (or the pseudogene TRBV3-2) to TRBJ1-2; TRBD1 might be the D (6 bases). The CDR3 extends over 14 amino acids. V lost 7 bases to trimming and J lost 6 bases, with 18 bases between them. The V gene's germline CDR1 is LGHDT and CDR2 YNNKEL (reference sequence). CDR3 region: CASTTSRGGNGYTF. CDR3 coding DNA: TGTGCCAGCACCACATCACGAGGGGGAAATGGCTACACCTTC.

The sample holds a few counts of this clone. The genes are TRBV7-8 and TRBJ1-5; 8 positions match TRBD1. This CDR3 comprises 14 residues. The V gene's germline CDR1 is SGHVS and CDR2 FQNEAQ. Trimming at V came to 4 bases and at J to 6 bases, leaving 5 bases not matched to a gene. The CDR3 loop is CASSSGQGTQPQHF. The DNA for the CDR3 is TGTGCCAGCAGCTCCGGACAGGGAACTCAGCCCCAGCATTTT.

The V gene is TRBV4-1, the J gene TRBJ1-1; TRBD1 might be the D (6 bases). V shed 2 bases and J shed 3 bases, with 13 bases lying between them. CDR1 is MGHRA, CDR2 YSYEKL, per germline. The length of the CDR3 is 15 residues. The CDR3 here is CASSQRGGYDTEAFF. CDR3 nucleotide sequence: TGCGCCAGCAGCCAAAGGGGGGGGTATGACACTGAAGCTTTCTTT.